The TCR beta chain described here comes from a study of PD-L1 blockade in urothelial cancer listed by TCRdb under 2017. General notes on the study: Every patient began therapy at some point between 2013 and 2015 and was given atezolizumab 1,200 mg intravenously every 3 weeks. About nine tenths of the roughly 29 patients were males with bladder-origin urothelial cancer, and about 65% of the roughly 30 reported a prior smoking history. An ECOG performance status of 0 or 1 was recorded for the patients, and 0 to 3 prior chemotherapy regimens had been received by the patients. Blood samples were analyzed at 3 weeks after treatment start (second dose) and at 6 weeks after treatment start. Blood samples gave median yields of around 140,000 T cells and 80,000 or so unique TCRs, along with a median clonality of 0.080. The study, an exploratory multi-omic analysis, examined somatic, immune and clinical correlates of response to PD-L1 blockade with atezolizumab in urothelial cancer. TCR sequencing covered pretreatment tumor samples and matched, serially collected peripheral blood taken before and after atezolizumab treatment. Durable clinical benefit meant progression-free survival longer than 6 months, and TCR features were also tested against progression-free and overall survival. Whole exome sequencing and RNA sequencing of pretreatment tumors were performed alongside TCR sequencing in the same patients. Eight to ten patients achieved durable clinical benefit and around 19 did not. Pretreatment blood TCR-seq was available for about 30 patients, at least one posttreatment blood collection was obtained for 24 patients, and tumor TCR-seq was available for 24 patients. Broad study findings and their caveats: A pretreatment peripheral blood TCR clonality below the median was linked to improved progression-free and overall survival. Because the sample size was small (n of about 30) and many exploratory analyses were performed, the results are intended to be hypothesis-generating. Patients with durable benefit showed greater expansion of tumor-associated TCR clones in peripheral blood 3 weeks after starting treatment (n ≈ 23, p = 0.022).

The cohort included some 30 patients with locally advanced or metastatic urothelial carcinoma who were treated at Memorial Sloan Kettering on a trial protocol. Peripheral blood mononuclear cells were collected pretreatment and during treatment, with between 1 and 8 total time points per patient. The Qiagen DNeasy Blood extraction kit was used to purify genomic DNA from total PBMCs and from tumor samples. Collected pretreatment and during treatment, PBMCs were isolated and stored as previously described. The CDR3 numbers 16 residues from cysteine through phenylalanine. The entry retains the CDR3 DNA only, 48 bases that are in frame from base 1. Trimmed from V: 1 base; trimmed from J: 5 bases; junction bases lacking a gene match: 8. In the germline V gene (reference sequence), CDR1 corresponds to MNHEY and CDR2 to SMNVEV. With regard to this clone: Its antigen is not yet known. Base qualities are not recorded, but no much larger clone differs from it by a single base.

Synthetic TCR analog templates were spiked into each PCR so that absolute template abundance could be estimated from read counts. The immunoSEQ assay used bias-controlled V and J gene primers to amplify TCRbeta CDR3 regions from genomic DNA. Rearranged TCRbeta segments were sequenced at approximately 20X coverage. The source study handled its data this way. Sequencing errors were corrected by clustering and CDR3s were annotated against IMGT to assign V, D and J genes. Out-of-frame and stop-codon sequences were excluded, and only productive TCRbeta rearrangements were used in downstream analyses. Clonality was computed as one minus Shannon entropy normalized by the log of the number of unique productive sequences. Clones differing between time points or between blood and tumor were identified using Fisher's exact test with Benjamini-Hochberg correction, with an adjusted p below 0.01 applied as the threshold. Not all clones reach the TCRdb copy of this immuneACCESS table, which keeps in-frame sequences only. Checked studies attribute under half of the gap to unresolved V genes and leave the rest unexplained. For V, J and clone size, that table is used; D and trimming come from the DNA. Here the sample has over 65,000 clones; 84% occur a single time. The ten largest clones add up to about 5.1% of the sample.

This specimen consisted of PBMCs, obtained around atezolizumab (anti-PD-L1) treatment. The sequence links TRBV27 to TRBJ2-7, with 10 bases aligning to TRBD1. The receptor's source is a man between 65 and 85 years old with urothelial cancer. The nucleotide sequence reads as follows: TGTGCCAGCAGTTTATGGACGGGGGACAGGGGTAACGAGCAGTACTTC. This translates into CASSLWTGDRGNEQYF.